This entry features one TCR beta chain sequence. Its antigen is currently unknown. The sample comes from a study of T cell responses to AZD1222 COVID-19 vaccine. Germline values: CDR1 SNHLY, CDR2 FYNNEI. The germline V and J ends were trimmed by 2 bases and 5 bases, with 12 bases remaining between them. The CDR3 spans 15 residues. Clones were read by immunoSEQ multiplex PCR, and TCRdb kept only the in-frame ones, dropping some. The repertoire holds around 150,000 clones, with roughly 89% as singletons. Points from the study as a whole: Spike-spanning, vaccine-associated CD4 TCRs were dominant at 160-218 and 743-854.

The clonotype comes from an adult who received the MenACWY meningococcal vaccine as a control. V usage is TRBV2 and J usage is TRBJ2-2; D ambiguous. This material consisted of peripheral blood, taken 28 days after the second dose of the MenACWY control vaccine. The CDR3 is CASSELFMNTGELFF. As DNA, the CDR3 is TGTGCCAGCAGTGAATTGTTCATGAATACCGGGGAGCTGTTTTTT.